Reported below is one T cell receptor (beta chain). This sample was taken from a study of CD4 T cells in relation to SARS-CoV-2 and coronaviruses. Losses at the gene ends were 11 bases for V and 4 bases for J; bases not matched to a gene: 5. CDR1 is ENHRY, CDR2 SYGVKD, per germline. This CDR3 comprises 12 residues. Before the COVID-19 pandemic, during about 2010-2019, CD4+ T cells were taken from unexposed donors. TCRdb's table, derived via immunoSEQ multiplex PCR, lists solely in-frame clones and lacks some. The repertoire consists of about 68,000 clones, with 85% to 95% occurring once and the leading ten covering under 0.3%.

The chain carries TRBV10-3 and TRBJ2-7, with 10 bases fitting TRBD1. The material sequenced was naive CD4+ T cells from PBMCs. The subset here: naive CD4+ T cells isolated by negative enrichment. This clonotype originated in a human donor in good health. Here the CDR3 DNA reads TGTGCCTCCAGACAGGGGGCTTACGAGCAGTACTTC. Translating gives CASRQGAYEQYF.